This T cell receptor beta chain stems from a study of spatial heterogeneity in lung cancer. Study information: Compared with alpha-chain sequences, beta-chain sequences were consistently detected in greater numbers.

Indicated time point: sample taken at primary tumor resection. Unsorted tumor, nontumor lung tissue or cryopreserved PBMC supplied the whole RNA. A total of approximately 75 untreated early-stage non-small cell lung cancer patients served as donors. This clonotype was found a few times. The germline CDR1 and CDR2 sequences are SGHRS and YFSETQ. Between the trimmed V and J ends, which lost 0 bases and 9 bases, there was a span of 16 bases. CDR3 size: 15 residues. The presence of a unique molecular identifier marked each TCR cDNA molecule. TCRdb re-called the 5' RACE reads with MiXCR, one entry per CDR3 protein. The profile shows approximately 82,000 distinct CDR3 sequences, over 10% of them singletons.

The sequences come from PBMCs, collected at surgery. The chain couples TRBV5-1 to TRBJ2-1; a weak D match, TRBD1 (6 bases). The origin of this receptor is a male donor with early-stage non-small cell lung cancer. This CDR3 reads CASSLVVQGGGEQFF. The CDR3 nucleotides are TGCGCCAGCAGCTTGGTCGTACAGGGTGGAGGTGAGCAGTTCTTC.